This T cell receptor (beta chain) derives from a study of beta chain features in type 1 diabetes. Notes on the study in general: All four CD4+ subsets of Type 1 diabetes patients contained TCRB CDR3s that were moderately but significantly shorter. The naive, central memory and Treg TCRB repertoires showed an apparent similarity that was greater among patients than among healthy donors. Whether TCRB rearrangement is influenced by HLA type was left unresolved in this analysis.

cDNA synthesis used the whole RNA isolate, giving expressed TCRB sequences. Assay used: immunoSEQ multiplex PCR; TCRdb lists only in-frame clones, some missing. The sample contains around 150,000 clones, over 9% of which appear only once. Of note for this clone: Its cognate antigen is unknown. Distinct nucleotide sequences in the sample also encode this CDR3.

Only one heparinised blood draw was taken per donor, and its volume averaged around 100 mL. Populations isolated by sorting all had purity greater than 95%. The sample was central memory CD4+ T cells from blood. The TCR originated in a man aged 25 to 40 with type 1 diabetes.

CDR3 coding DNA: TGCGCCAGCAGCTTGGTCGGCAGGGGAGAGACCCAGTACTTC. Residues: CASSLVGRGETQYF. The chain employs TRBV5-1 and TRBJ2-5; D may be TRBD1 (6 bases). CDR1 is SGHRS and CDR2 is YFSETQ in the germline V gene. V was pared by 0 bases and J by 4 bases, with 10 bases between. The CDR3 totals 14 residues. The full variable domain, with the rest looked up from reference TRBV5-1 and TRBJ2-5, is KAGVTQTPRYLIKTRGQQVTLSCSPISGHRSVSWYQQTPGQGLQFLFEYFSETQRNKGNFPGRFSGRQFSNSRSEMNVSTLELGDSALYLCASSLVGRGETQYFGPGTRLLVL.